This passage covers 26 T cell receptor beta chains from one sample sequenced in a study of blood T cell repertoires in COVID-19. Sequencing used immunoSEQ multiplex PCR; TCRdb keeps in-frame clones, though not all of them. Of approximately 380,000 clones detected, less than 85% appear once; the ten largest clones hold 3.5% to 4%. The sequencing input was peripheral blood. Every receptor here comes from a woman under 30 with acute or convalescent COVID-19.

V is TRBV10-1 and J is TRBJ1-2; D is unclear. Germline V gives CDR1 WNHNN, CDR2 SYGVQD (reference sequence). V was shortened by 0 bases and J by 8 bases, with 16 bases between the two germline ends. The CDR3 extends over 15 amino acids. The CDR3 spells CASSESGALFDGYTF. In nucleotides, the CDR3 is TGCGCCAGCAGTGAGTCTGGAGCTCTTTTCGACGGCTACACCTTC.

This clone was seen a few times. CDR3 residues: CASSFGQGDSSYEQYF. The CDR3, as DNA: TGTGCCAGCAGCTTTGGACAGGGCGACAGCTCCTACGAGCAGTACTTC. The chain uses TRBV7-8 and TRBJ2-7; 8 positions match TRBD1. J lost 0 bases, V lost 3 bases, and 7 bases had no gene match. Germline V lookup: CDR1 SGHVS, CDR2 FQNEAQ. The CDR3 is 16 residues long.

The chain couples TRBV6-5 to TRBJ1-2; the match to TRBD1 covers 10 bases. The CDR3 extends over 15 amino acids. The germline CDR1 and CDR2 sequences are MNHEY and SVGAGI. Trimming took 4 bases from V and 2 from J; bases not matched to a gene: 4. CDR3 amino acids: CASSSPTGGNYGYTF. In DNA, the CDR3 is TGTGCCAGCAGTTCGCCGACAGGGGGCAACTATGGCTACACCTTC.

The gene calls are TRBV28 and TRBJ2-6, with D possibly being TRBD1 (5 bases). This CDR3 comprises 16 residues. Trimming stripped 10 bases from V and 1 base from J, with 17 bases between. In germline, CDR1 is MDHEN, CDR2 SYDVKM. The CDR3 protein is CATSQVDESGANVLTF. The DNA of the CDR3 is TGTGCCACATCACAGGTTGATGAGTCTGGGGCCAACGTCCTGACTTTC. Combining the CDR3 with reference TRBV28 and TRBJ2-6 gives the whole variable domain DVKVTQSSRYLVKRTGEKVFLECVQDMDHENMFWYRQDPGLGLRLIYFSYDVKMKEKGDIPEGYSVSREKKERFSLILESASTNQTSMYLCATSQVDESGANVLTFGAGSRLTVL.

The chain is built from TRBV15 and TRBJ2-3; 12 bases are shared with TRBD2. V was pared by 8 bases and J by 5 bases, with 11 bases of the junction left unmatched. The CDR3 has 16 residues. The germline V gene has CDR1 LNHNV and CDR2 YYDKDF (reference sequence). CDR3 sequence: CATGRLAGAMGDTQYF. The DNA for the CDR3 is TGTGCCACCGGTAGACTAGCGGGGGCCATGGGAGATACGCAGTATTTT.

CDR3 protein: CASSPPSAGYGYTF. In DNA, the CDR3 is TGTGCCAGCTCACCCCCTTCGGCAGGCTATGGCTACACCTTC. The rearrangement uses TRBV18 and TRBJ1-2; D is ambiguous. The CDR3 has 14 residues. V was pared by 3 bases and J by 4 bases, with 12 bases between. CDR1 is KGHSH and CDR2 is LQKENI in the germline V gene.

The chain is built from TRBV9 and TRBJ2-2; a weak D match, TRBD1 (5 bases). Trimming cost V 5 bases and J 7 bases, with 15 bases left between them. This CDR3 is built from 14 residues. CDR1 SGDLS and CDR2 YYNGEE come from the germline V gene. CDR3 sequence reads: CASSRTPGVGELFF. In DNA, the CDR3 is TGTGCCAGCAGTCGGACACCAGGCGTCGGGGAGCTGTTTTTT.

V is TRBV11-2 and J is TRBJ2-3, with TRBD2 identical over 7 bases. Trimming took 9 bases from V and 4 from J; bases not matched to a gene: 10. Per the germline V gene, CDR1 is SGHAT and CDR2 is FQNNGV. This CDR3 region has 14 residues. The CDR3 region is CASTESRGADTQYF. In nucleotides, the CDR3 is TGTGCCAGTACCGAGTCCCGGGGGGCAGATACGCAGTATTTT.

With regard to this clone: The sample carries other DNA sequences with the same CDR3. The V and J genes are TRBV9 and TRBJ1-2; D gene uncertain. V dropped 0 bases and J dropped 6 bases, with 6 bases sitting between them. The CDR3 length is 12 residues. Germline CDR1 and CDR2: SGDLS and YYNGEE. DNA for the CDR3: TGTGCCAGCAGCGTAGGCAGCGATGGCTACACCTTC. Protein sequence: CASSVGSDGYTF.

This clone was seen once. A read error is likely, as this CDR3 ends without the conserved phenylalanine or tryptophan. The V call is TRBV5-6, the J call TRBJ1-6; possible D gene TRBD1, 5 bases. In germline, CDR1 is SGHDT, CDR2 YYEEEE. CDR3 length equals 15 residues. V lost 3 bases and J 6 bases, leaving 13 bases between the germline ends. CDR3 bases: TGTGCCAGCAGCTCCCCAGGGCTCTTTAATTCACCCCTCCACTTA. Encoded protein: CASSSPGLFNSPLHL.

The rearrangement joins TRBV6-5 to TRBJ1-2; perhaps TRBD1 as D (6 bases). V was trimmed by 4 bases and J by 6 bases, leaving 15 bases between them. Germline CDR1 MNHEY, CDR2 SVGAGI. This CDR3 is built from 14 residues. CDR3: CASSSRQDQDGYTF. CDR3 coding DNA: TGTGCCAGCAGTTCGCGACAGGACCAAGATGGCTACACCTTC.

In this sample, this clone turned up once. The rearrangement links TRBV3-1 (or the pseudogene TRBV3-2) to TRBJ2-1, with D possibly TRBD2 on 5 matching bases. Germline CDR1 is LGHDT and CDR2 is YNNKEL (reference sequence). Between the trimmed V and J ends, which lost 0 bases and 7 bases, there was a span of 13 bases. This CDR3 spans 15 amino acids. CDR3: CASSQERLARNEQFF. The CDR3 DNA reads TGTGCCAGCAGCCAAGAGAGGCTAGCTAGGAATGAGCAGTTCTTC.

A note on this clone: Other DNA sequences in this specimen translate into the identical CDR3. The V and J genes are TRBV5-1 and TRBJ2-2; no clear D gene. The CDR3 covers 14 residues. Per the germline V gene, CDR1 is SGHRS and CDR2 is YFSETQ. V was cut by 2 bases and J by 0 bases, with 5 bases left in between. This CDR3 is CASSLESNTGELFF. DNA for the CDR3: TGCGCCAGCAGCTTAGAGTCGAACACCGGGGAGCTGTTTTTT.

This chain uses TRBV6-5 with TRBJ1-4, with D maybe TRBD1 (6 bases). The CDR3 totals 13 residues. V lost 8 bases to trimming and J lost 8 bases, with 15 bases between them. Germline V gene lookup returns CDR1 MNHEY and CDR2 SVGAGI. CDR3: CASHRDNREKLFF. CDR3 DNA sequence: TGTGCCAGCCACCGGGACAACCGGGAAAAACTGTTTTTT.

The chain combines TRBV7-9 with TRBJ2-7; D is perhaps TRBD2 (5 bases). Germline V gene lookup returns CDR1 SEHNR and CDR2 FQNEAQ (reference sequence). The CDR3 sequence is 15 residues long. The V end was cut by 1 base, the J end by 3 bases, with 13 bases between. The CDR3 is CASSLVSPAGYEQYF. The CDR3 coding sequence is TGTGCCAGCAGCTTAGTTTCTCCGGCGGGCTACGAGCAGTACTTC.

This chain joins TRBV7-8 and TRBJ2-3; 9 nucleotides align to TRBD2. The junction had 8 bases not matched to a gene; V was cut back by 4 bases and J by 3 bases. This CDR3 is 16 amino acids long. Germline V gene lookup returns CDR1 SGHVS and CDR2 FQNEAQ. The CDR3 here is CASSSPISGGTDTQYF. DNA of the CDR3: TGTGCCAGCAGCTCGCCGATTAGCGGGGGAACAGATACGCAGTATTTT.

This chain joins TRBV20-1 and TRBJ2-1; 8 nucleotides agree with TRBD2. There are 14 residues in the CDR3. Germline V CDR1 and CDR2: DFQATT, SNEGSKA (reference sequence). V was clipped by 3 bases and J by 4 bases; unmatched bases: 5. The CDR3 sequence: CSASGLAGYNEQFF. In DNA, the CDR3 is TGCAGTGCTAGTGGCCTAGCGGGTTACAATGAGCAGTTCTTC.

The chain links TRBV19 to TRBJ1-3; D is unresolved. Trimming took off 1 base at V and 3 bases at J, with 7 bases between the two ends. The CDR3 is 14 amino acids. The germline V gene has CDR1 LNHDA and CDR2 SQIVND (reference sequence). CDR3 region: CASSIVASGNTIYF. The CDR3 nucleotides read TGTGCCAGTAGTATAGTTGCCAGTGGAAACACCATATATTTT.

The rearrangement joins TRBV6-6 to TRBJ2-5, with a tentative D call TRBD1 (5 bases). V lost 5 bases, J lost 8 bases, and 15 bases lay in between. CDR1 and CDR2 from the germline V gene are MNHNY and SVGAGI (reference sequence). The CDR3 has 13 residues. The DNA of the CDR3 is TGTGCCAGCAGTCGCCTTGGTAGGGGAACCCAGTACTTC. This codes for CASSRLGRGTQYF.

The V call is TRBV3-1 (or the pseudogene TRBV3-2), the J call TRBJ2-1, with 7 positions matching TRBD2. Germline lookup yields CDR1 LGHDT and CDR2 YNNKEL (reference sequence). Trimming took 1 base from V and 3 from J; bases not matched to a gene: 3. The CDR3 loop spans 15 amino acids. Written as DNA, the CDR3 is TGTGCCAGCAGCCAAGGGTGGGGGGGCTACAATGAGCAGTTCTTC. It is translated as CASSQGWGGYNEQFF.

This clone showed up many times. The rearrangement links TRBV10-1 to TRBJ2-3, with D possibly being TRBD2 (5 bases). The CDR3 is 14 residues long. Trimming removed 4 bases at V and 0 bases at J, with 8 bases between. The germline V gene has CDR1 WNHNN and CDR2 SYGVQD (reference sequence). CDR3 in DNA: TGCGCCAGCAGTGTTACGGGGAGCACAGATACGCAGTATTTT. It encodes CASSVTGSTDTQYF.

This sequence joins TRBV5-1 and TRBJ1-2, with TRBD1 matching over 7 bases. There are 13 residues in the CDR3. The V and J ends lost 4 bases and 6 bases, in that order; junction bases with no gene match: 6. The germline V gene encodes CDR1 SGHRS and CDR2 YFSETQ. The CDR3 here is CASSNRQGNGYTF. DNA of the CDR3: TGCGCCAGCAGCAACCGACAGGGTAATGGCTACACCTTC.

This chain links TRBV28 with TRBJ1-3, with D maybe TRBD1 (6 bases). V was pared by 6 bases and J by 5 bases, with 17 bases between. The length of the CDR3 is 15 residues. CDR1 and CDR2 from the germline V gene are MDHEN and SYDVKM. CDR3 DNA sequence: TGTGCCAGCAGCCCAACGCAGGGGAAAAGAAACACCATATATTTT. Translated, it gives CASSPTQGKRNTIYF.

The CDR3 DNA reads TGTGCCAGCACCTGGGGGGGCGGGGAGCTGTTTTTT. This encodes CASTWGGGELFF. This chain connects TRBV12-3 or TRBV12-4 to TRBJ2-2, with TRBD2 matching over 7 bases. V was clipped by 7 bases and J by 7 bases; unmatched bases: 3. The CDR3 loop spans 12 amino acids.

The gene calls are TRBV13 and TRBJ1-2; 8 bases map to TRBD1. Germline V gene data show CDR1 as PRHDT and CDR2 as FYEKMQ (reference sequence). The CDR3 is 15 amino acids. V lost 5 bases, J lost 6 bases, and 11 bases stayed unmatched. DNA for the CDR3: TGTGCCAGCAGCCTCGGACAGGGTTTAAAGGATGGCTACACCTTC. This codes for CASSLGQGLKDGYTF.

This chain uses TRBV15 with TRBJ1-1; D uncertain. This CDR3 spans 15 amino acids. V was pared by 0 bases and J by 1 base, with 9 bases between. Looked up from germline, CDR1 is LNHNV and CDR2 is YYDKDF (reference sequence). The CDR3 protein is CATSRDRVKNTEAFF. The CDR3 DNA is TGTGCCACCAGCAGAGATCGGGTAAAGAACACTGAAGCTTTCTTT. Full variable domain (missing parts from reference TRBV15 and TRBJ1-1): DAMVIQNPRYQVTQFGKPVTLSCSQTLNHNVMYWYQQKSSQAPKLLFHYYDKDFNNEADTPDNFQSRRPNTSFCFLDIRSPGLGDTAMYLCATSRDRVKNTEAFFGQGTRLTVV.